This record concerns one T cell receptor (beta chain) sequence. Its antigen is not known. During its preparation, the TCRbeta library received unique molecular identifiers. Each CDR3 protein is one row after TCRdb ran MiXCR on the PCR reads. The sample consists of 500,000 or so distinct CDR3 sequences, about an eighth of them appearing once. The source of the sample is a study of T-cell reconstitution after alpha-beta-depleted transplantation in children. Study-level results: One year after transplant, T-cell counts and diversity came mostly from newly produced T cells. Several hundred expanded graft clones reportedly were the source of alpha-beta T cells about two months after transplant. Surviving thymic progenitors and recipient T cells were the source of high TCRbeta diversity at day 60 in some patients.

The ends lost 4 bases at V and 6 bases at J; junction bases unmatched: 11. Germline-derived CDR1 and CDR2 are SGDLS and YYNGEE. The CDR3 has 15 amino acids. The material was PBMCs, mostly from graft donor cells, obtained 180 days after TCRalphabeta/CD19-depleted stem cell transplant. The gene calls are TRBV9 and TRBJ2-7; TRBD1 aligns across 9 bases. The receptor was isolated from a female patient aged 2-9 years who had a stem cell transplant for aplastic anemia, so the T cells may come from the graft donor. The CDR3 loop is CASSPRWGDRVEQYV. Written as DNA, the CDR3 is TGTGCCAGCAGCCCACGATGGGGGGACAGGGTCGAGCAGTACGTC.